This TCR beta chain emerged from a study of control samples from healthy donors and cancer patients. This clone has only one observation. The table came from immunoSEQ multiplex PCR; TCRdb's copy has only in-frame clones and leaves some out. This sample has over 100,000 clones; 90% occur once, and the top ten carry roughly 4%. The CDR3 loop spans 11 amino acids. Sequencing used blood. The rearrangement uses TRBV21-1 and TRBJ2-7; the D call of TRBD1 is as the table states it, not checked on the DNA. TRBV21-1 represents a pseudogene. The source of this sequence is a human donor in good health. The donor label of this sample is uncertain. CDR3: CASPTGYEQYF. The DNA for the CDR3 is TGTGCCAGCCCGACAGGGTACGAGCAGTACTTC.